The 5 T cell receptor beta chains below were found in one sample sequenced in a study of blood T cell repertoires in COVID-19. Profiled with immunoSEQ multiplex PCR; TCRdb holds only in-frame clones, not every one. The data contain about 220,000 clones, around 81% of them seen just once; the ten biggest clones take up about 3%. The sequencing sample was made of peripheral blood. The receptors shown here come from a woman aged 30 to 39 who had recovered from COVID-19.

The chain couples TRBV5-1 to TRBJ2-3; 9 bases align to TRBD1. Trimming removed 7 bases from V and 3 bases from J; junction bases left unmatched: 12. The CDR3 extends over 16 amino acids. Germline V gene lookup returns CDR1 SGHRS and CDR2 YFSETQ. The CDR3 reads CASYLGQGRDTDTQYF. The CDR3 DNA sequence: TGCGCCAGCTATTTAGGACAGGGGCGGGATACAGATACGCAGTATTTT.

The chain is built from TRBV27 and TRBJ1-5, with D possibly being TRBD1 (6 bases). V shed 5 bases and J shed 3 bases, with 14 bases lying between them. This CDR3 is 15 amino acids long. Germline V gene data show CDR1 as MNHEY and CDR2 as SMNVEV (reference sequence). The DNA of the CDR3 is TGTGCCAGCAGTCCAGGACAGATATCCAATCAGCCCCAGCATTTT. It yields the protein CASSPGQISNQPQHF.

The V gene is TRBV6-5, the J gene TRBJ1-1; D might be TRBD1 (5 bases). From germline, CDR1 is MNHEY and CDR2 SVGAGI. Trimming left V 0 bases short and J 4 bases short, with 12 bases between. The CDR3 sequence is 15 residues long. For the CDR3, the DNA is TGTGCCAGCAGTTACTCGCCAGGGTATCGCACTGAAGCTTTCTTT. Translating it yields CASSYSPGYRTEAFF.

Only a few counts were recorded for this clone. The chain links TRBV19 to TRBJ1-6, with D possibly being TRBD1 (6 bases). CDR3 length: 12 amino acids. Germline V gene sequence: CDR1 LNHDA, CDR2 SQIVND (reference sequence). CDR3 sequence: CAAAGDGSPLHF. CDR3 DNA: TGTGCAGCAGCAGGGGATGGTTCACCCCTCCACTTT.

This chain connects TRBV5-4 to TRBJ2-1; TRBD2 matches at 9 bases. V shed 4 bases, J shed 4 bases, and the junction held 9 bases outside the gene matches. Germline CDR1 SGHNT, CDR2 YYREEE (reference sequence). The CDR3 is made up of 16 amino acids. CDR3 protein: CASSAPTSGTYNEQFF. CDR3 DNA sequence: TGTGCCAGCAGCGCGCCGACTAGCGGAACTTACAATGAGCAGTTCTTC.